The 22 T cell receptor beta chains presented below share a single source sample, sequenced in a study of OX40 agonist ivuxolimab in advanced cancers. Sequencing used immunoSEQ multiplex PCR; TCRdb keeps in-frame clones, though not all of them. The sample includes 35,000 to 40,000 clones, around 82% of them seen just once. The input for sequencing was CD4+ or CD8+ T cells sorted from blood, taken in a trial of the OX40 agonist ivuxolimab. Receptors were obtained from an adult with an advanced solid tumor such as melanoma, head and neck, liver or kidney cancer.

The gene calls are TRBV18 and TRBJ2-4, with 7 bases that match TRBD2. The CDR3 sequence is 15 residues long. J gave up 3 bases and V 1 base, and 3 bases lay outside the gene matches. The V gene's germline CDR1 is KGHSH and CDR2 LQKENI. For the CDR3, the DNA is TGTGCCAGCTCACCACGCTTAGCGGGCAAAAACATTCAGTACTTC. This sequence encodes CASSPRLAGKNIQYF.

This clone occurred once. This sequence joins TRBV6-1 and TRBJ2-5; tentative D call: TRBD1 (6 bases). There are 15 residues in the CDR3. From germline, CDR1 is MNHNS and CDR2 SASEGT. V lost 4 bases to trimming and J lost 2 bases, with 14 bases between them. CDR3 nucleotides: TGTGCCAGCAGTGTCCAGGGGCCCCTACAAGAGACCCAGTACTTC. Protein sequence: CASSVQGPLQETQYF.

This clone was counted only a few times. This rearrangement joins TRBV7-2 to TRBJ2-7; no clear D gene. Germline V gives CDR1 SGHTA, CDR2 FQGNSA. CDR3 length: 11 residues. Trimming removed 2 bases from V and 7 bases from J, with 6 bases in between. The CDR3 reads CASSLRSEQYF. CDR3 coding DNA: TGTGCCAGCAGCTTACGGTCAGAGCAGTACTTC.

This clone was seen more than once but under ten times. This chain uses TRBV29-1 with TRBJ1-1; possibly TRBD1 for D (6 bases). The CDR3 covers 14 residues. The germline V gene has CDR1 SQVTM and CDR2 ANQGSEA. The V end lost 7 bases, the J end lost 1 base, and 16 bases lay between the germline ends. The CDR3 spells CSAAPGHKNTEAFF. The CDR3 DNA reads TGCAGCGCTGCACCGGGACACAAGAACACTGAAGCTTTCTTT.

The J gene is TRBJ2-7, the V gene TRBV7-2; D is undetermined. CDR1 and CDR2 from the germline V gene are SGHTA and FQGNSA. Trimming cost V 4 bases and J 6 bases, with 10 bases left between them. The CDR3 covers 12 residues. The CDR3 DNA is TGTGCCAGCAGCTCCGAATTTAGCGAGCAGTACTTC. It specifies CASSSEFSEQYF.

The rearrangement joins TRBV6-5 to TRBJ2-3, with D unresolved. Germline V gene data show CDR1 as MNHEY and CDR2 as SVGAGI. This CDR3 is 14 amino acids long. Trimming pared 6 bases from V and 4 bases from J, leaving 14 bases between. The CDR3 region has the DNA TGTGCCAGCAGCCGGAACTCTCCTGCAGATACGCAGTATTTT. It translates to CASSRNSPADTQYF.

This chain uses TRBV6-5 with TRBJ1-5, with D perhaps matching TRBD1 (5 bases). In germline, CDR1 is MNHEY, CDR2 SVGAGI. The CDR3 consists of 15 residues. With 6 bases removed from V and 0 bases from J, the gap between germline ends came to 12 bases. CDR3 coding DNA: TGTGCCAGCAGGTTTATGGGGGATAGCAATCAGCCCCAGCATTTT. Translation: CASRFMGDSNQPQHF.

The chain is built from TRBV10-2 and TRBJ1-5, with unresolved D. Trimming took 0 bases from V and 7 from J, leaving 7 bases between them. The CDR3 spans 13 residues. CDR1 and CDR2 from the germline V gene are WSHSY and SAAADI. CDR3: CASSESLGQPQHF. The CDR3 DNA follows: TGCGCCAGCAGTGAGTCTTTAGGGCAGCCCCAGCATTTT.

This clone was recorded only once. The rearrangement uses TRBV5-1 and TRBJ2-3; 10 positions match TRBD2. Trimming took 0 bases from V and 4 from J; bases not matched to a gene: 2. The CDR3 is 15 residues long. Germline assignment: CDR1 SGHRS and CDR2 YFSETQ. The CDR3 spells CASSLASGRSDTQYF. The CDR3 nucleotides are TGCGCCAGCAGCTTGGCTAGCGGGAGATCAGATACGCAGTATTTT.

This clone was observed a few times. The chain recombines TRBV7-9 with TRBJ2-5, with 7 positions matching TRBD1. CDR1 is SEHNR and CDR2 is FQNEAQ in the germline V gene (reference sequence). Trimming took 5 bases from V and 3 from J; bases not matched to a gene: 9. The CDR3 is 15 residues long. CDR3 nucleotide sequence: TGTGCCAGCAGCACCTGGGACAGCCGAGAAGAGACCCAGTACTTC. Amino acid sequence: CASSTWDSREETQYF.

The rearrangement uses TRBV7-6 and TRBJ2-5; D uncertain. The germline gives CDR1 SGHVS, CDR2 FNYEAQ. The CDR3 loop spans 12 amino acids. Trimming removed 2 bases from V and 7 bases from J, with 8 bases in between. In DNA form, the CDR3 reads TGTGCCAGCAGCTTATCTCTCGGGACCCAGTACTTC. This translates into CASSLSLGTQYF.

The chain employs TRBV6-1 and TRBJ2-7; tentative D call: TRBD1 (6 bases). The CDR3 consists of 14 residues. The V gene lost 6 bases and the J gene lost 0 bases, with 12 bases spanning the gap. Germline V gives CDR1 MNHNS, CDR2 SASEGT. The CDR3 DNA is TGTGCCAGCAGGTGGGCAGGGGACTCCTACGAGCAGTACTTC. Protein: CASRWAGDSYEQYF.

V usage is TRBV10-2 and J usage is TRBJ2-1, with D possibly being TRBD2 (5 bases). This CDR3 is 11 amino acids long. From germline, CDR1 is WSHSY and CDR2 SAAADI. V lost 4 bases and J 8 bases, leaving 6 bases between the germline ends. The CDR3 nucleotides read TGCGCCAGCAGTGTAGCGCATGAGCAGTTCTTC. Its protein product is CASSVAHEQFF.

This clone is labeled medium-sized (0.01 to 0.1%). This chain links TRBV18 with TRBJ2-2; 7 nucleotides agree with TRBD1. Germline trimming cut 1 base from V and 3 bases from J; bases unmatched to any gene: 2. In germline, CDR1 is KGHSH, CDR2 LQKENI. CDR3 length: 15 residues. The CDR3 region is CASSPRQGDTGELFF. The CDR3, as DNA: TGTGCCAGCTCACCACGACAGGGTGACACCGGGGAGCTGTTTTTT.

The chain uses TRBV28 and TRBJ2-7, with D tentatively TRBD1 (5 bases). V was pared by 5 bases and J by 3 bases, with 11 bases between. The CDR3 runs 13 residues. CDR1 and CDR2 (germline): MDHEN, SYDVKM. For the CDR3, the DNA is TGTGCCAGCAGTCCAGGGTTTCTCTACGAGCAGTACTTC. Translated, it gives CASSPGFLYEQYF.

The chain combines TRBV21-1 with TRBJ2-2; TRBD2 was called by the table and not checked on the DNA. TRBV21-1 is recorded as a pseudogene. This CDR3 spans 16 amino acids. The DNA for the CDR3 is TGTGCCAGCAGCAAACGGGCGGGAGGACACACCGGGGAGCTGTTTTTT. Its protein is CASSKRAGGHTGELFF.

The rearrangement uses TRBV7-9 and TRBJ2-1, with 7 bases fitting TRBD1. In germline, CDR1 is SEHNR, CDR2 FQNEAQ (reference sequence). After removal of 5 bases from V and 6 bases from J, the junction contained 1 base not matched to a gene. The CDR3 length is 12 residues. The CDR3 spells CASSRTGNEQFF. The CDR3 DNA sequence: TGTGCCAGCAGCCGGACAGGCAATGAGCAGTTCTTC.

J is TRBJ2-3 and V is TRBV7-2; 7 nucleotides align to TRBD2. Germline V gene lookup returns CDR1 SGHTA and CDR2 FQGNSA. CDR3 length equals 15 residues. V trimming: 1 base; J trimming: 4 bases; junction bases outside the gene matches: 5. The CDR3 loop reads CASSLDGRESDTQYF. The CDR3 DNA is TGTGCCAGCAGCTTAGATGGGCGGGAGTCAGATACGCAGTATTTT.

The rearrangement uses TRBV10-3 and TRBJ1-2; D may be TRBD1 (6 bases). This CDR3 has 16 residues. Trimming stripped 0 bases from V and 4 bases from J, with 15 bases between. Germline V gene lookup returns CDR1 ENHRY and CDR2 SYGVKD. DNA for the CDR3: TGTGCCATCAGTGAGTCGACACGGGGGCGAAGCTATGGCTACACCTTC. It translates to CAISESTRGRSYGYTF.

The CDR3 protein is CASSLQGSSYNEQFF. Here the CDR3 DNA reads TGCGCCAGCAGCTTGCAGGGTAGCTCCTACAATGAGCAGTTCTTC. This chain joins TRBV5-1 and TRBJ2-1, with a possible D match to TRBD1 (5 bases). Germline-derived CDR1 and CDR2 are SGHRS and YFSETQ. The CDR3 sequence is 15 residues long. Between the trimmed V and J ends, which lost 1 base and 0 bases, there was a span of 8 bases.

CDR3 nucleotide sequence: TGTGCCAGCAGCTTAAGGTCAGGCACCGGGGAGCTGTTTTTT. Translating it yields CASSLRSGTGELFF. The chain combines TRBV11-3 with TRBJ2-2; the D is unclear. The CDR3 has 14 residues. V was shortened by 2 bases and J by 4 bases, with 8 bases between the two germline ends. In germline, CDR1 is SGHNT, CDR2 YENEEA.

The chain couples TRBV10-3 to TRBJ2-5, with 7 bases fitting TRBD1. With 4 bases clipped from V and 5 bases from J, the junction kept 7 bases outside the gene matches. Germline loops: CDR1 ENHRY, CDR2 SYGVKD. The CDR3 length is 14 residues. The CDR3 DNA sequence: TGTGCCATCAGTGGTAACAGGGGCGGGGAGACCCAGTACTTC. This encodes CAISGNRGGETQYF.